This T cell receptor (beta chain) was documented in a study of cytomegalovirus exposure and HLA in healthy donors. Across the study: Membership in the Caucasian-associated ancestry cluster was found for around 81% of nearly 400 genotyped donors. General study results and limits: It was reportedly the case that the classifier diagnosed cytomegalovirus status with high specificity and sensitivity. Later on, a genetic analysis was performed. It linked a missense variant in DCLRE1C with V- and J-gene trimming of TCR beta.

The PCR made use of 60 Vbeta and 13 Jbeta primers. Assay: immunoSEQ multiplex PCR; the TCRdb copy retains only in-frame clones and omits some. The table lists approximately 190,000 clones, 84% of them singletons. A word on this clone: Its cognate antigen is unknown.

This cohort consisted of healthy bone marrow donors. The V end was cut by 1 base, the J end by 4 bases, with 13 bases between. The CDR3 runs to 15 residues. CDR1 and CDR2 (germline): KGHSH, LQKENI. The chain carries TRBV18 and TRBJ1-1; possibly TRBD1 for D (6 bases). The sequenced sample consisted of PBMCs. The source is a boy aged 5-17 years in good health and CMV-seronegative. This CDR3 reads CASSPLQGSGTEAFF. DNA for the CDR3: TGTGCCAGCTCACCACTGCAGGGGTCTGGCACTGAAGCTTTCTTT.